The rows below give T cell receptor beta chains drawn from one sample of a study of CD8+ T cells in alopecia areata. Some clones are missing from TCRdb's copy, which holds only in-frame ones; the method was immunoSEQ multiplex PCR. The data show 170,000 or so clones, around three fifths seen once. The sequences come from CD4+ T cells sorted from blood, collected at week 4, from a patient treated with tofacitinib. The receptors here all came from a human donor with alopecia areata. Both conserved end residues are part of each CDR3. The D gene is left open where the match is weak. Clone size appears in some rows only: once, few, many, or a class for an expanded clone.

D gene,clone size,V gene,J gene,CDR3 length,CDR3 protein,CDR3 DNA
TRBD2,NA,TRBV4-2,TRBJ2-1,17,CASSQEPGGSSYNEQFF,TGTGCCAGCAGCCAAGAACCCGGGGGGAGCTCCTACAATGAGCAGTTCTTC
NA,few,TRBV29-1,TRBJ2-7,12,CSFIRGAYEQYF,TGCAGCTTCATCCGGGGAGCCTACGAGCAGTACTTC
NA,NA,TRBV30,TRBJ2-7,8,CAWNGQYF,TGTGCCTGGAATGGGCAGTACTTC
TRBD1,few,TRBV30,TRBJ2-7,14,CAWSSGTGDFEQYF,TGTGCCTGGTCCTCCGGGACAGGGGATTTCGAGCAGTACTTC
TRBD2,NA,TRBV29-1,TRBJ2-1,15,CSVAPSGGPDNEQFF,TGCAGCGTTGCCCCTAGCGGGGGCCCAGACAATGAGCAGTTCTTC
NA,NA,TRBV9,TRBJ2-5,16,CASSVEAGGAWETQYF,TGTGCCAGCAGCGTAGAAGCTGGGGGGGCCTGGGAGACCCAGTACTTC
TRBD1,NA,TRBV29-1,TRBJ2-5,13,CSIQQGARETQYF,TGCAGCATACAACAGGGGGCGAGGGAGACCCAGTACTTC
NA,NA,TRBV25-1,TRBJ2-7,12,CASSARGLEQYF,TGTGCCAGCAGTGCCCGCGGGCTCGAGCAGTACTTC
TRBD1,NA,TRBV10-3,TRBJ1-6,17,CAISEPGQGSYNSPLHF,TGTGCCATCAGTGAACCGGGACAGGGGTCCTATAATTCACCCCTCCACTTT
NA,NA,TRBV20-1,TRBJ2-5,10,CSARQETQYF,TGCAGTGCTAGACAAGAGACCCAGTACTTC
TRBD1,NA,TRBV29-1,TRBJ2-7,12,CSVEDRPYEQYF,TGCAGCGTTGAGGACAGGCCCTACGAGCAGTACTTC
TRBD1,NA,TRBV5-1,TRBJ2-2,17,CASSLGAGQGTTGELFF,TGCGCCAGCAGCCTTGGAGCGGGACAGGGGACCACCGGGGAGCTGTTTTTT
NA,NA,TRBV13,TRBJ1-5,12,CASSVRGGPQHF,TGTGCCAGCAGCGTCCGGGGGGGGCCCCAGCATTTT
NA,NA,TRBV5-6,TRBJ2-1,11,CASSLYNEQFF,TGTGCCAGCAGCTTGTACAATGAGCAGTTCTTC
NA,NA,TRBV30,TRBJ1-2,14,CAWSLGTPGGGYTF,TGTGCCTGGAGTCTGGGGACGCCCGGGGGAGGCTACACCTTC
TRBD1,NA,TRBV4-3,TRBJ2-2,16,CASSQEGGRNTGELFF,TGCGCCAGCAGCCAAGAAGGGGGCCGGAACACCGGGGAGCTGTTTTTT
TRBD1,NA,TRBV4-1,TRBJ1-1,15,CASSQTGGGGTEAFF,TGCGCCAGCAGCCAAACAGGGGGCGGTGGCACTGAAGCTTTCTTT
TRBD1,NA,TRBV25-1,TRBJ1-6,11,CASSGDRAVHF,TGTGCCAGCAGTGGGGACAGGGCGGTCCACTTT
NA,NA,TRBV4-2,TRBJ1-6,17,CASSQTFRGANNSPLHF,TGTGCCAGCAGCCAGACCTTCAGGGGTGCGAATAATTCACCCCTCCACTTT
NA,NA,TRBV9,TRBJ1-2,14,CASSVGAVNYGYTF,TGTGCCAGCAGCGTAGGGGCAGTAAACTATGGCTACACCTTC
NA,few,TRBV6-1,TRBJ1-5,13,CASQETNGQPQHF,TGTGCCAGCCAAGAGACAAATGGACAGCCCCAGCATTTT
NA,NA,TRBV5-4,TRBJ1-2,12,CASSFSNYGYTF,TGTGCCAGCAGCTTCAGTAACTATGGCTACACCTTC
NA,few,TRBV10-3,TRBJ1-1,15,CAISDKGPGSTEAFF,TGTGCCATCAGTGATAAGGGGCCTGGGAGCACTGAAGCTTTCTTT
TRBD1,few,TRBV30,TRBJ2-5,14,CAWKGNRGRETQYF,TGTGCCTGGAAAGGGAACAGGGGCCGGGAGACCCAGTACTTC
TRBD1,NA,TRBV4-1,TRBJ2-3,14,CASSVTGVTDTQYF,TGCGCCAGCAGTGTCACAGGGGTTACAGATACGCAGTATTTT
NA,NA,TRBV29-1,TRBJ2-5,12,CSVARGGETQYF,TGCAGCGTTGCAAGGGGCGGAGAGACCCAGTACTTC
NA,NA,TRBV5-6,TRBJ1-6,16,CASTIRKGPYNSPLHF,TGTGCCAGCACCATACGAAAGGGGCCCTATAATTCACCCCTCCACTTT
NA,NA,TRBV5-1,TRBJ2-7,11,CASSLKDEQYF,TGCGCCAGCAGCTTGAAGGACGAGCAGTACTTC
NA,NA,TRBV30,TRBJ2-1,15,CAWSVETRSTNEQFF,TGTGCCTGGAGTGTGGAGACTAGGTCCACCAATGAGCAGTTCTTC
NA,NA,TRBV7-8,TRBJ2-7,14,CASSPRTPVYEQYF,TGTGCCAGCAGCCCCAGGACACCTGTTTACGAGCAGTACTTC
TRBD1,NA,TRBV25-1,TRBJ1-2,16,CASSVSGTGGFYGYTF,TGTGCCAGCAGTGTTTCCGGGACAGGGGGCTTCTATGGCTACACCTTC
NA,few,TRBV19,TRBJ1-2,11,CASSTSNGYTF,TGTGCCAGTAGTACCTCGAATGGCTACACCTTC
NA,NA,TRBV15,TRBJ1-1,15,CATSRDLGGHTEAFF,TGTGCCACCAGCAGAGATCTTGGGGGCCACACTGAAGCTTTCTTT
NA,few,TRBV7-9,TRBJ2-2,14,CASSPREGTGELFF,TGTGCCAGCAGTCCTCGAGAGGGGACCGGGGAGCTGTTTTTT
NA,NA,TRBV29-1,TRBJ2-5,12,CSVEEWGKTQYF,TGCAGCGTTGAGGAGTGGGGGAAGACCCAGTACTTC
NA,once,TRBV29-1,TRBJ2-7,14,CSVEARGGGNEQYF,TGCAGCGTTGAGGCGAGGGGCGGAGGAAACGAGCAGTACTTC
NA,NA,TRBV4-3,TRBJ1-6,16,CASSQELGQYNSPLHF,TGCGCCAGCAGCCAAGAGCTCGGACAGTATAATTCACCCCTCCACTTT
NA,NA,TRBV7-6,TRBJ1-5,13,CASSLQYNQPQHF,TGTGCCAGCAGCTTACAGTACAATCAGCCCCAGCATTTT
NA,few,TRBV29-1,TRBJ2-7,13,CSAVEVQSYEQYF,TGCAGCGCCGTCGAAGTCCAGTCCTACGAGCAGTACTTC